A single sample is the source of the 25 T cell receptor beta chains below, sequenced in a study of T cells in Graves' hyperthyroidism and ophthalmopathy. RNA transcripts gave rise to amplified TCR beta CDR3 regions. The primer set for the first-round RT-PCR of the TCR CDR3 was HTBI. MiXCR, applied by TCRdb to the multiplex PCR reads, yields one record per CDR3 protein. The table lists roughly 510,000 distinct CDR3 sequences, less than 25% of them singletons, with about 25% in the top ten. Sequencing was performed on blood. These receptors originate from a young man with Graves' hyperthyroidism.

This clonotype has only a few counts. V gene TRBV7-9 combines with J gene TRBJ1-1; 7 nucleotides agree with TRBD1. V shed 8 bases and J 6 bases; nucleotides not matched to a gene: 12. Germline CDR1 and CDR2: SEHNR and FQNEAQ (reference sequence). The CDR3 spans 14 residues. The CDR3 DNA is TGTGCCAGCGTCTCCGGAGGGGGCCGCCCTGAAGCTTTCTTT. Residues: CASVSGGGRPEAFF.

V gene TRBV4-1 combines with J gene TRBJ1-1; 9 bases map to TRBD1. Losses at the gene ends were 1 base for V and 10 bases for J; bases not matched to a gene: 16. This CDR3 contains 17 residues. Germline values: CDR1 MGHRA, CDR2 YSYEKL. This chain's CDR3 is CASSQGTMTGGLVGAFF. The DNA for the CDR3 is TGCGCCAGCAGCCAAGGAACAATGACAGGGGGTTTGGTGGGAGCTTTCTTT.

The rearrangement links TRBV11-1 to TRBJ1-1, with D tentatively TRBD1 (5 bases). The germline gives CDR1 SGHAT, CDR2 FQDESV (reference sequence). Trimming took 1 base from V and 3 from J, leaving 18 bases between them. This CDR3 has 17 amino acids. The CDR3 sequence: CASSLVLGEGKDTEAFF. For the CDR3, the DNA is TGTGCCAGCAGCTTAGTGCTAGGGGAAGGTAAAGACACTGAAGCTTTCTTT.

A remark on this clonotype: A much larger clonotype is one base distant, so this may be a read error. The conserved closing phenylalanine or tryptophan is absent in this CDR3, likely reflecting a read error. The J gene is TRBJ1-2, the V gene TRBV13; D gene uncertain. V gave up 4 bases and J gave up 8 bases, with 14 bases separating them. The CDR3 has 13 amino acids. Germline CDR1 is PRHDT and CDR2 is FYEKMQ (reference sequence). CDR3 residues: CASSSRSEEGYTV. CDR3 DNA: TGTGCCAGCAGCTCTCGGTCCGAGGAGGGCTACACCGTC.

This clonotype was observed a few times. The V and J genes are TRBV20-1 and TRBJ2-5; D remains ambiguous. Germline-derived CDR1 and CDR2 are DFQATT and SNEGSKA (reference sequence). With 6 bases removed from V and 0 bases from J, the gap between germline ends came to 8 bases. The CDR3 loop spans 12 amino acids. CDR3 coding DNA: TGCAGTGCCCCGGCCCACCAAGAGACCCAGTACTTC. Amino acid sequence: CSAPAHQETQYF.

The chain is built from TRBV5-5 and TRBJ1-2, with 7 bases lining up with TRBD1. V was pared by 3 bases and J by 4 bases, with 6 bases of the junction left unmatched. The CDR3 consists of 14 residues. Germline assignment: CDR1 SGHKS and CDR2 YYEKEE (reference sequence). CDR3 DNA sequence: TGTGCCAGCAGCTCCGACAGGGAAAGCTATGGCTACACCTTC. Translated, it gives CASSSDRESYGYTF.

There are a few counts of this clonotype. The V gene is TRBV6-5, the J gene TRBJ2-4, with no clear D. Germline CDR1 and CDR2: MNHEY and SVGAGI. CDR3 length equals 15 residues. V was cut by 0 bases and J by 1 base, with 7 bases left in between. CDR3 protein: CASSYSYGAKNIQYF. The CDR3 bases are TGTGCCAGCAGTTACTCGTACGGGGCCAAAAACATTCAGTACTTC.

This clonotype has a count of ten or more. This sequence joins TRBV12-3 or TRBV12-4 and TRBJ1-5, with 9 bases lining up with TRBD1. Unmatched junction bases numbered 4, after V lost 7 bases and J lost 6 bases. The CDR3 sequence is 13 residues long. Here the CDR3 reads CASTRDRVQPQHF. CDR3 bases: TGTGCCAGCACCCGGGACAGGGTTCAGCCCCAGCATTTT.

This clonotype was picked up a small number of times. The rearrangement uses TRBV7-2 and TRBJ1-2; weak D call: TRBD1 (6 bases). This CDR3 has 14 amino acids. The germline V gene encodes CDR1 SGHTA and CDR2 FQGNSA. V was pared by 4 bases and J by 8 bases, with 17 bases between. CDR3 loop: CASSSITGLGGYTF. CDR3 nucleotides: TGTGCCAGCAGCTCTATTACAGGGTTGGGGGGCTACACCTTC.

The CDR3 loop is CASSLFDSTDTQYF. The CDR3, as DNA: TGTGCCAGCAGTTTATTCGACAGCACAGATACGCAGTATTTT. This chain joins TRBV27 and TRBJ2-3; unclear D gene. CDR3 length: 14 residues. The V end was cut by 1 base, the J end by 0 bases, with 5 bases between. CDR1 and CDR2 from the germline V gene are MNHEY and SMNVEV (reference sequence).

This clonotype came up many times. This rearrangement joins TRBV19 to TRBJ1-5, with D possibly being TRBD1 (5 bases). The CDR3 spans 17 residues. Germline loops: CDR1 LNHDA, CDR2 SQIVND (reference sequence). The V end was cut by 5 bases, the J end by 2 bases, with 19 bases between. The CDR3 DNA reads TGTGCCAGTAGTCGTCGGTTGGGGGATAGCGGCAATCAGCCCCAGCATTTT. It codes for CASSRRLGDSGNQPQHF.

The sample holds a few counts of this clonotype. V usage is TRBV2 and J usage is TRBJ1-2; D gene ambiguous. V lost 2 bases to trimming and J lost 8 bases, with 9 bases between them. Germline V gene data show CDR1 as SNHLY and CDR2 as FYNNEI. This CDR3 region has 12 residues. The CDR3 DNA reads TGTGCCAGCAGTGAATTCAGAAGGGGCTACACCTTC. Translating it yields CASSEFRRGYTF. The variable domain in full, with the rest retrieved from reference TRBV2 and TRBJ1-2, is EPEVTQTPSHQVTQMGQEVILRCVPISNHLYFYWYRQILGQKVEFLVSFYNNEISEKSEIFDDQFSVERPDGSNFTLKIRSTKLEDSAMYFCASSEFRRGYTFGSGTRLTVV.

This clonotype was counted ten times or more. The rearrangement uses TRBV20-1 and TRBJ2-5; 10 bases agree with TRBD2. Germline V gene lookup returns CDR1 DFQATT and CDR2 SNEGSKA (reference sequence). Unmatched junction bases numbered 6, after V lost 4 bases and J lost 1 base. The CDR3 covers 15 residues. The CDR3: CSATPTSGSQETQYF. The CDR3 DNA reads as TGCAGTGCTACCCCGACTAGCGGGTCCCAAGAGACCCAGTACTTC.

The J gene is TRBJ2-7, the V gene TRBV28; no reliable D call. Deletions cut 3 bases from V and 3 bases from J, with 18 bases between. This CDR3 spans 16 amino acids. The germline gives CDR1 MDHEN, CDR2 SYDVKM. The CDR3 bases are TGTGCCAGCAGTTTGTCCGGGCCGACGGACCACTACGAGCAGTACTTC. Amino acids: CASSLSGPTDHYEQYF.

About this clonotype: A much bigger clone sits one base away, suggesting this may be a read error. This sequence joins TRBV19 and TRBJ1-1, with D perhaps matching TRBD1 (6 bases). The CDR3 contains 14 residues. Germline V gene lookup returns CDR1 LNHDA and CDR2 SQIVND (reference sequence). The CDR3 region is CASSSQTGHPEACF. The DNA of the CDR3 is TGTGCCAGTAGTTCACAAACGGGACACCCTGAAGCTTGCTTT.

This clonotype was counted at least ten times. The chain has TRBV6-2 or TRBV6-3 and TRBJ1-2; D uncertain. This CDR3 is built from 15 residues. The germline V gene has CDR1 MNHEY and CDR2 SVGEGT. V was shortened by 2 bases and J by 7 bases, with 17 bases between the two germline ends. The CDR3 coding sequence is TGTGCCAGCAGTTACCCGACCGCCACAGTAAGTGGCTACACCTTC. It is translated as CASSYPTATVSGYTF.

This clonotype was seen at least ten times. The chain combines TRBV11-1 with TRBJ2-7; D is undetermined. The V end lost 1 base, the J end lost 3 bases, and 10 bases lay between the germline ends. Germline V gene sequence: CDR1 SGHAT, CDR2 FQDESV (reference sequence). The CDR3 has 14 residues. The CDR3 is CASSLGLNYYEQYF. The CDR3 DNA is TGTGCCAGCAGCTTAGGGCTCAACTACTACGAGCAGTACTTC. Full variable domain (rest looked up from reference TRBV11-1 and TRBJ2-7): EAEVAQSPRYKITEKSQAVAFWCDPISGHATLYWYRQILGQGPELLVQFQDESVVDDSQLPKDRFSAERLKGVDSTLKIQPAELGDSAMYLCASSLGLNYYEQYFGPGTRLTVT.

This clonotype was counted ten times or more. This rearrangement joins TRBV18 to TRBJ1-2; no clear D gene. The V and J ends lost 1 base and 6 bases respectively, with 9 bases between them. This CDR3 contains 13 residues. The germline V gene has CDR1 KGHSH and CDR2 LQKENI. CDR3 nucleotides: TGTGCCAGCTCACCACTAGGGAGTGATGGCTACACCTTC. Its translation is CASSPLGSDGYTF.

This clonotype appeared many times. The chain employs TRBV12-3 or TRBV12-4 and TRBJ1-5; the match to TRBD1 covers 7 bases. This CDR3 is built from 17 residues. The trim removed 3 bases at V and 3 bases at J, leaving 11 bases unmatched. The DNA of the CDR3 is TGTGCCAGCAGTTTCCTCCAGGGAGGGGGCCACAATCAGCCCCAGCATTTT. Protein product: CASSFLQGGGHNQPQHF.

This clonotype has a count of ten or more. CDR3 amino acids: CASSPWTGPYGYTF. For the CDR3, the DNA is TGTGCCAGCAGCCCGTGGACAGGGCCCTATGGCTACACCTTC. The chain joins TRBV2 to TRBJ1-2, with 8 bases identical to TRBD1. The CDR3 extends over 14 amino acids. V trimming: 6 bases; J trimming: 4 bases; junction bases outside the gene matches: 7. CDR1 and CDR2 from the germline V gene are SNHLY and FYNNEI.

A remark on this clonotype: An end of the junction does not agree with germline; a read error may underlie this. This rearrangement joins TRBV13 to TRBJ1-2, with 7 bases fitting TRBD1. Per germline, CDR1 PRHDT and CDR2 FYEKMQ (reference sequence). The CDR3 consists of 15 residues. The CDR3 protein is CASSSGQRSNYGYAF. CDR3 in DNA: TGTGCCAGCAGCTCGGGACAGAGATCTAACTATGGCTACGCCTTC.

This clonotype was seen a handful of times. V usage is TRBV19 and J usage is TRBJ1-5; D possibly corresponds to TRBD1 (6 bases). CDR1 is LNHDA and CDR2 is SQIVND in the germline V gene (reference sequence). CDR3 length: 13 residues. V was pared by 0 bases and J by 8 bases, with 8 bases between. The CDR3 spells CASSIDRGKPQHF. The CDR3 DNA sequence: TGTGCCAGTAGTATAGATAGGGGGAAGCCCCAGCATTTT.

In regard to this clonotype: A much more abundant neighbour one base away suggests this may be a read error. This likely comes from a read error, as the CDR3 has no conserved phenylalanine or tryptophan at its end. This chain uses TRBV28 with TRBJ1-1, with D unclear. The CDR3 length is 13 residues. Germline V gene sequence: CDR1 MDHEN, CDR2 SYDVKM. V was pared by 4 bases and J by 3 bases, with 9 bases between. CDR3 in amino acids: CASSSLKYTEAFV. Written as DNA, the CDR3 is TGTGCCAGCAGTTCCTTAAAGTACACTGAAGCTTTCGTT.

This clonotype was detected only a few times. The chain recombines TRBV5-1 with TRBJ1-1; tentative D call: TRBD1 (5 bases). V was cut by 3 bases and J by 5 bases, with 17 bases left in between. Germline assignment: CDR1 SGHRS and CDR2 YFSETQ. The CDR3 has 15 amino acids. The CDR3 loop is CASSSSGPSGTEAFF. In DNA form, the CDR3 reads TGCGCCAGCAGCTCTTCCGGGCCTTCAGGGACTGAAGCTTTCTTT.

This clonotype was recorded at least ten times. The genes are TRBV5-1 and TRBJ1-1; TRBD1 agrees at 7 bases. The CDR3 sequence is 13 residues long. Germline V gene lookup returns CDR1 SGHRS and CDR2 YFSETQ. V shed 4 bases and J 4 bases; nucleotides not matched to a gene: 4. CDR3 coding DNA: TGCGCCAGCAGCCTGGACAGGTTCACTGAAGCTTTCTTT. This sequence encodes CASSLDRFTEAFF.